Sequencing of this T cell receptor (beta chain) was carried out in a study of neoadjuvant anti-PD-1 for oral cavity cancer. The wider study: Patients without progression got a fourth dose around day 43. The study, taken as a whole, reports: Only three patients per response group were TCR-analyzed; validation needed.

Time point in this sample: after neoadjuvant nivolumab, at surgical resection. Patients had newly diagnosed, untreated stage II-IVA oral cavity squamous cell carcinoma. About this clone: Its antigen is not known.

Sequencing used immunoSEQ multiplex PCR; TCRdb keeps in-frame clones, though not all of them. This sample has approximately 13,000 clones; under 70% occur once, and the top ten carry under 3.5%. CDR1 is LNHDA and CDR2 is SQIVND in the germline V gene (reference sequence). The ends were cut back, 1 base at V and 5 bases at J, with 11 bases in the middle. The CDR3 loop spans 14 amino acids. The material sequenced was PBMCs, taken after nivolumab (anti-PD-1) treatment. V gene TRBV19 combines with J gene TRBJ1-1, with D perhaps TRBD1 (5 bases). This clonotype was sampled from a person aged 40 to 85 with oral cavity squamous cell carcinoma. The CDR3 DNA reads as TGTGCCAGTAGTATAGGAAGCAGGGAGACTGAAGCTTTCTTT. Its translation: CASSIGSRETEAFF. Full variable domain (outside the CDR3, taken from reference TRBV19 and TRBJ1-1): DGGITQSPKYLFRKEGQNVTLSCEQNLNHDAMYWYRQDPGQGLRLIYYSQIVNDFQKGDIAEGYSVSREKKESFPLTVTSAQKNPTAFYLCASSIGSRETEAFFGQGTRLTVV.